This T cell receptor beta chain is from a study of blood T cell repertoires in COVID-19. Only in-frame clones appear in the TCRdb table, and some are missing; sequencing was by immunoSEQ multiplex PCR. The data show over 60,000 clones, about 78% seen once. Trimming cost V 5 bases and J 1 base; bases outside gene matches: 6. Germline assignment: CDR1 PRHDT and CDR2 FYEKMQ (reference sequence). CDR3 length: 16 amino acids. This clone was found a few times. V gene TRBV13 combines with J gene TRBJ1-5; 9 bases map to TRBD1. Sequences were obtained from peripheral blood. This TCR was sampled from a man older than 75 with active or convalescent COVID-19. The CDR3 reads CASSNRGLPSNQPQHF. The CDR3 DNA follows: TGTGCCAGCAGCAACAGGGGGCTACCGAGCAATCAGCCCCAGCATTTT.